This is a list of T cell receptor beta chains from one sample in a study of immune evolution from preneoplasia to lung adenocarcinoma. The data were produced by immunoSEQ multiplex PCR, yet TCRdb's version contains in-frame clones alone and is incomplete. Of 7,000 to 9,000 clones listed, around 83% are singletons. The specimen sequenced was FFPE minimally invasive lung adenocarcinoma tissue. Every receptor here comes from a person aged 65-85 years with lung adenocarcinoma. The CDR3 runs from the conserved cysteine through the conserved F or W. D genes are given only for firm matches. Clone size is not always given. Where it is, it says once, few, many or a class for expanded clones.

clone size,V gene,D gene,J gene,CDR3 protein,CDR3 DNA
few,TRBV2,TRBD2,TRBJ2-7,CASSGRLAAPLYEQYF,TGTGCCAGCAGTGGTCGACTAGCGGCTCCCCTCTACGAGCAGTACTTC
-,TRBV5-1,TRBD1,TRBJ1-2,CASSLEAGGLNYGYTF,TGCGCCAGCAGCTTGGAGGCAGGGGGTTTGAACTATGGCTACACCTTC
-,TRBV28,TRBD1,TRBJ1-2,CASRWTGTYGYTF,TGTGCCAGCAGATGGACAGGGACCTATGGCTACACCTTC
-,TRBV6-5,-,TRBJ2-5,CASSAGLQSRTQYF,TGTGCCAGCAGCGCCGGGCTCCAGTCACGGACCCAGTACTTC
-,TRBV6-1,-,TRBJ1-6,CASSSGPFGSPLHF,TGTGCCAGCAGTTCGGGACCGTTTGGTTCACCCCTCCACTTT
-,TRBV28,TRBD1,TRBJ2-3,CASSLGQGVDTQYF,TGTGCCAGCAGTCTGGGACAGGGGGTGGATACGCAGTATTTT
-,TRBV27,-,TRBJ2-5,CASSAVGWGTQYF,TGTGCCAGCAGTGCGGTAGGGTGGGGGACCCAGTACTTC
-,TRBV7-9,-,TRBJ1-4,CASSLGDLKLFF,TGTGCCAGCAGCTTAGGTGACCTAAAACTGTTTTTT
-,TRBV28,-,TRBJ1-5,CASRTLGRIRNQPQHF,TGTGCCAGCAGGACCCTCGGACGGATCCGCAATCAGCCCCAGCATTTT
few,TRBV5-1,-,TRBJ2-7,CASSSPGGVGEQYF,TGCGCCAGCAGCTCCCCCGGCGGAGTCGGCGAGCAGTACTTC
-,TRBV21-1,-,TRBJ2-7,CASSGRAFHEQYF,TGTGCCAGCAGCGGGCGAGCGTTCCACGAGCAGTACTTC
-,TRBV7-9,-,TRBJ1-2,CASTPIGRRSYGYTF,TGTGCCAGCACCCCGATAGGCAGGAGAAGCTATGGCTACACCTTC
-,TRBV19,-,TRBJ2-3,CASSIYLEGDTQYF,TGTGCCAGTAGTATTTACCTAGAGGGAGATACGCAGTATTTT
-,TRBV2,-,TRBJ1-2,CASSEGSSRFYGYTF,TGTGCCAGCAGTGAAGGCAGCTCCCGATTCTATGGCTACACCTTC
-,TRBV28,TRBD2,TRBJ2-7,CASSLTSGGYSYEQYF,TGTGCCAGCAGTTTGACTAGCGGGGGGTACTCCTACGAGCAGTACTTC
-,TRBV18,-,TRBJ1-1,CASSPQSRGGTEAFF,TGTGCCAGCTCACCCCAAAGCAGGGGCGGCACTGAAGCTTTCTTT
-,TRBV6-1,-,TRBJ2-1,CASSVVNEQFF,TGTGCCAGCAGTGTAGTCAATGAGCAGTTCTTC
-,TRBV7-2,-,TRBJ2-3,CASSFISTDTQYF,TGTGCCAGCAGCTTTATAAGCACAGATACGCAGTATTTT
-,TRBV2,-,TRBJ1-5,CASNLNQVWNQPQHF,TGTGCCAGCAACCTGAACCAGGTGTGGAATCAGCCCCAGCATTTT
few,TRBV28,-,TRBJ2-7,CASSLPGNEQYF,TGTGCCAGCAGTTTACCGGGCAACGAGCAGTACTTC
-,TRBV18,-,TRBJ2-3,CASSQGVSTDTQYF,TGTGCCAGCTCACAGGGGGTCTCCACAGATACGCAGTATTTT
once,TRBV6-5,TRBD2,TRBJ2-2,CASSYRAGYTGELFF,TGTGCCAGCAGTTACAGAGCGGGGTACACCGGGGAGCTGTTTTTT
-,TRBV7-3,TRBD2,TRBJ2-2,CASSLSAGGAGGELFF,TGTGCCAGCAGCTTAAGTGCGGGGGGCGCAGGCGGGGAGCTGTTTTTT
-,TRBV7-2,TRBD1,TRBJ2-7,CASSFRDRDHEQYF,TGTGCCAGCAGCTTCCGGGACAGGGACCACGAGCAGTACTTC
-,TRBV4-1,TRBD2,TRBJ2-7,CASSPPGGYEQYF,TGCGCCAGCAGCCCACCGGGGGGATACGAGCAGTACTTC
-,TRBV7-2,-,TRBJ1-6,CASSLDVSYNSPLHF,TGTGCCAGCAGCTTAGATGTCTCCTATAATTCACCCCTCCACTTT
-,TRBV15,-,TRBJ2-6,CATSRDLGSSGANVLTF,TGTGCCACCAGCAGAGATTTGGGGAGTTCTGGGGCCAACGTCCTGACTTTC
-,TRBV28,-,TRBJ1-2,CASSFTANYGYTF,TGTGCCAGCAGTTTCACAGCTAACTATGGCTACACCTTC
-,TRBV9,TRBD2,TRBJ2-2,CASSTGTSFTGELFF,TGTGCCAGCAGCACCGGGACTAGTTTTACCGGGGAGCTGTTTTTT
-,TRBV5-6,TRBD1,TRBJ2-7,CASSSFRGRGYEQYF,TGTGCCAGCAGCTCGTTCAGGGGGCGAGGGTACGAGCAGTACTTC
-,TRBV4-2,TRBD1,TRBJ1-5,CASSSQGARRNQPQHF,TGTGCCAGCAGCTCTCAGGGGGCGCGTCGAAATCAGCCCCAGCATTTT